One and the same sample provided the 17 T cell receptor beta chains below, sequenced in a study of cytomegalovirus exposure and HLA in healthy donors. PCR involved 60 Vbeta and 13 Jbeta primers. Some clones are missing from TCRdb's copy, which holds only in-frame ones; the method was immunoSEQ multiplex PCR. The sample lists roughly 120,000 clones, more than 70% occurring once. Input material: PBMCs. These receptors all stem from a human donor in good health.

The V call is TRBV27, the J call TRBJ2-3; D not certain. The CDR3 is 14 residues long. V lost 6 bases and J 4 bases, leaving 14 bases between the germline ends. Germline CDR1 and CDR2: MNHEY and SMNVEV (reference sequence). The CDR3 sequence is CASRASQPSDTQYF. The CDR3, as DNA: TGTGCCAGCAGGGCTAGTCAGCCCTCAGATACGCAGTATTTT.

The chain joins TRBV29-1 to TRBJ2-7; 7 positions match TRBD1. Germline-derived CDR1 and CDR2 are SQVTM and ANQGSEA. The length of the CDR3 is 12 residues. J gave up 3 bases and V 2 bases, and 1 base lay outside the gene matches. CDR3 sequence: CSVEHRGYEQYF. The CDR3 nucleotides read TGCAGCGTTGAACACAGGGGCTACGAGCAGTACTTC.

The CDR3: CSVDPRQGYGYTF. Here the CDR3 DNA reads TGCAGCGTTGACCCCCGACAGGGATATGGCTACACCTTC. V is TRBV29-1 and J is TRBJ1-2; 7 bases are shared with TRBD1. This CDR3 is 13 amino acids long. Germline values: CDR1 SQVTM, CDR2 ANQGSEA. J gave up 5 bases and V 3 bases, and 6 bases lay outside the gene matches.

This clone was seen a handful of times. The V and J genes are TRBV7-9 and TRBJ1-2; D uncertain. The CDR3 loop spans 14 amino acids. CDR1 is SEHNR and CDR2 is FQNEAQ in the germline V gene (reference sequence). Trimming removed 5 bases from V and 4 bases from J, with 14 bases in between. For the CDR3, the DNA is TGTGCCAGCAGCCCGAACGGGGAGGGCTATGGCTACACCTTC. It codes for CASSPNGEGYGYTF. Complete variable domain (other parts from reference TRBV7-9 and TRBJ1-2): DTGVSQNPRHKITKRGQNVTFRCDPISEHNRLYWYRQTLGQGPEFLTYFQNEAQLEKSRLLSDRFSAERPKGSFSTLEIQRTEQGDSAMYLCASSPNGEGYGYTFGSGTRLTVV.

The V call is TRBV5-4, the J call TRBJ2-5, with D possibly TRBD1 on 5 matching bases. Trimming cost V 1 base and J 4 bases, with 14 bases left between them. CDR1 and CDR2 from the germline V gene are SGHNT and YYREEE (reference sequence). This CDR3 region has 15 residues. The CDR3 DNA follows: TGTGCCAGCAGCTTGTTAAGGGCTCAGGGAGAGACCCAGTACTTC. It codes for CASSLLRAQGETQYF.

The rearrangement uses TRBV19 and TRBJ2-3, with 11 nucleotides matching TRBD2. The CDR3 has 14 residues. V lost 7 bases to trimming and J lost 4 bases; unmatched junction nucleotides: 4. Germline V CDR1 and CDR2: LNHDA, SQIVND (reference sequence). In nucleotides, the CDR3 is TGTGCCAGTACCCTAGCGGGGGGCGCAGATACGCAGTATTTT. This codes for CASTLAGGADTQYF.

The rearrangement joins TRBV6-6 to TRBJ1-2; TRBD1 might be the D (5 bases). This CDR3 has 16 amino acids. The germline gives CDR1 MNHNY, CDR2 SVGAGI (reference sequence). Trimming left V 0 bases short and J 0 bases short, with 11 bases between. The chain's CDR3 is CASSYSGGPTNYGYTF. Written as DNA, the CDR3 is TGTGCCAGCAGTTACTCGGGGGGTCCGACTAACTATGGCTACACCTTC.

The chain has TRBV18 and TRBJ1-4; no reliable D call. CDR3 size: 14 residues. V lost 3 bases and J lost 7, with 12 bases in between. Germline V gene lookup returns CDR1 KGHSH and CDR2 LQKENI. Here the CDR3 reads CASSPGGRGEKLFF. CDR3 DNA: TGTGCCAGCTCACCGGGAGGGAGAGGTGAAAAACTGTTTTTT.

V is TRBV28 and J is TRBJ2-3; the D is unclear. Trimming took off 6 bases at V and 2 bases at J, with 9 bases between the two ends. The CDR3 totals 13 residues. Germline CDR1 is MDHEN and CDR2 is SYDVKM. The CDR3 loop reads CASRRGYTDTQYF. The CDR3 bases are TGTGCCAGCAGGCGCGGATACACAGATACGCAGTATTTT.

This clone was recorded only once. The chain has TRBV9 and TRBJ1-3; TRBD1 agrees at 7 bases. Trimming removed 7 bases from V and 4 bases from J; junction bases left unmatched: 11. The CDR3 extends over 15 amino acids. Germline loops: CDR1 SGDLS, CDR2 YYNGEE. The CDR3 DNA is TGTGCCAGCCGACCCGGCGTGGACAGGGGAAACACCATATATTTT. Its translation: CASRPGVDRGNTIYF. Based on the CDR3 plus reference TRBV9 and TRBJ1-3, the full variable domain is DSGVTQTPKHLITATGQRVTLRCSPRSGDLSVYWYQQSLDQGLQFLIQYYNGEERAKGNILERFSAQQFPDLHSELNLSSLELGDSALYFCASRPGVDRGNTIYFGEGSWLTVV.

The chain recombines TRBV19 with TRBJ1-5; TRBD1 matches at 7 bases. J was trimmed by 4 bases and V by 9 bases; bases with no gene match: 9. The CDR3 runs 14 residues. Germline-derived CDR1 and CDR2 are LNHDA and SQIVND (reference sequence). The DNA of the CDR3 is TGTGCCAGCTGCGGGACAGTAACTAATCAGCCCCAGCATTTT. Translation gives CASCGTVTNQPQHF.

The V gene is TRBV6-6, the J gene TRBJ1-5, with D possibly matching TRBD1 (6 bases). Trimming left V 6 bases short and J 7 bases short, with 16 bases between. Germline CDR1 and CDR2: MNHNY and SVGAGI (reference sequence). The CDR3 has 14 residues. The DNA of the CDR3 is TGTGCCAGCAGCCGAGACAGGACTCGACAGCCCCAGCATTTT. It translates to CASSRDRTRQPQHF.

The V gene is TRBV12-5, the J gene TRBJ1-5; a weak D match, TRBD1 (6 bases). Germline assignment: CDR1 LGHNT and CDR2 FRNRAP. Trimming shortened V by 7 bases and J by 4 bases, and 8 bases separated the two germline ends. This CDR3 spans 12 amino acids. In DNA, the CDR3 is TGTGCTAGTGCACAGGGTAATCAGCCCCAGCATTTT. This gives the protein CASAQGNQPQHF.

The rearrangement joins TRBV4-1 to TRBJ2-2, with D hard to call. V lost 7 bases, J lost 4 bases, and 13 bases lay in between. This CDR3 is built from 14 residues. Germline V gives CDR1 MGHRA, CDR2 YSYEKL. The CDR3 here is CASNPVGVTGELFF. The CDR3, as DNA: TGCGCCAGCAATCCCGTTGGAGTCACCGGGGAGCTGTTTTTT.

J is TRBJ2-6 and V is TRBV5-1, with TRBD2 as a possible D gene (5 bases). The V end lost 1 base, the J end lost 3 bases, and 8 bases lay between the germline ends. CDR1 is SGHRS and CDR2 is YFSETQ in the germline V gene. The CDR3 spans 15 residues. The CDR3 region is CASSLIGIGANVLTF. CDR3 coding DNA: TGCGCCAGCAGCTTGATCGGGATTGGGGCCAACGTCCTGACTTTC.

CDR3 sequence (DNA): TGTGCCAGCAGCGTAGGACTAAACAATGAGCAGTTCTTC. Amino acids: CASSVGLNNEQFF. The chain uses TRBV9 and TRBJ2-1; D possibly corresponds to TRBD2 (5 bases). Germline V gene lookup returns CDR1 SGDLS and CDR2 YYNGEE. This CDR3 is 13 amino acids long. V was trimmed by 0 bases and J by 5 bases, leaving 6 bases between them. Using reference TRBV9 and TRBJ2-1 for the parts outside the CDR3, the full variable domain is DSGVTQTPKHLITATGQRVTLRCSPRSGDLSVYWYQQSLDQGLQFLIQYYNGEERAKGNILERFSAQQFPDLHSELNLSSLELGDSALYFCASSVGLNNEQFFGPGTRLTVL.

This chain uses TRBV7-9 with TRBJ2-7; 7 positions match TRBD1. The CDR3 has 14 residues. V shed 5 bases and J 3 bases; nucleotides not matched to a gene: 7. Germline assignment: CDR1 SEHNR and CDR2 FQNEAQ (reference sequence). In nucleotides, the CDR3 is TGTGCCAGCAGCCCCCGACAGGGATTCTACGAGCAGTACTTC. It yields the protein CASSPRQGFYEQYF.